The sample holds a few counts of the clone carrying this T cell receptor beta chain. Antigen: not known. Drawn from each donor were roughly 10 milliliters of peripheral blood. This sample is drawn from a study of blood T cells in healthy people across ages. Study-wide findings and caveats: Long-lived and aged donors differed, with more naive CD4+ cells and higher diversity in the long-lived.

Primed by a sample-barcoded 5' primer and a J-beta primer mix, a second PCR proceeded for roughly 6 to 12 cycles. Sequencing yielded, for each sample, at least 2.5 million paired-end reads carrying CDR3. In TCRdb, the 5' RACE reads were re-called with MiXCR into one record per CDR3 protein. The sample records approximately 600,000 distinct CDR3 sequences, approximately 59% being singletons. This CDR3 contains 15 residues. The germline CDR1 and CDR2 sequences are SGHRS and YFSETQ. The V end was cut by 4 bases, the J end by 6 bases, with 17 bases between. The specimen sequenced was blood. The chain uses TRBV5-1 and TRBJ1-5; D is perhaps TRBD1 (6 bases). This clonotype originated in a man between 60 and 70 years old in good health. The CDR3 sequence is CASSPVPGQGQPQHF. CDR3 coding DNA: TGCGCCAGCAGCCCGGTACCGGGACAAGGTCAGCCCCAGCATTTT.